Listed here are 20 T cell receptor beta chains from one sample, sequenced in a study of cytotoxic CD8 clonotypes in ibrutinib-treated CLL. TCRdb's table, derived via immunoSEQ multiplex PCR, lists solely in-frame clones and lacks some. The sample has nearly 85,000 clones; more than 75% are singletons. This specimen consisted of PBMCs, obtained after 12 months of ibrutinib treatment. All receptors come from a human donor with chronic lymphocytic leukemia.

The rearrangement uses TRBV7-9 and TRBJ2-5; unclear D gene. The CDR3 covers 14 residues. Germline assignment: CDR1 SEHNR and CDR2 FQNEAQ (reference sequence). Trimming pared 5 bases from V and 5 bases from J, leaving 15 bases between. The CDR3 nucleotides read TGTGCCAGCAGCCCGTTCTACAGCTACGAGACCCAGTACTTC. This codes for CASSPFYSYETQYF.

CDR3 sequence reads: CASSYGLAGGYEQYF. CDR3 DNA sequence: TGTGCCAGCAGTTACGGACTAGCGGGAGGGTACGAGCAGTACTTC. The chain has TRBV6-5 and TRBJ2-7; 15 bases agree with TRBD2. This CDR3 spans 15 amino acids. CDR1 MNHEY and CDR2 SVGAGI come from the germline V gene. V lost 2 bases, J lost 4 bases, and 0 bases stayed unmatched.

This clone showed up just once. The V gene is TRBV5-1, the J gene TRBJ2-2; D might be TRBD2 (6 bases). V lost 4 bases, J lost 4 bases, and 8 bases lay in between. The CDR3 contains 13 residues. Germline lookup yields CDR1 SGHRS and CDR2 YFSETQ. Written as DNA, the CDR3 is TGCGCCAGCAGCGGGGACTCCACCGGGGAGCTGTTTTTT. Translation: CASSGDSTGELFF.

The chain combines TRBV2 with TRBJ1-2; weak D call: TRBD1 (6 bases). The ends were cut back, 9 bases at V and 0 bases at J, with 20 bases in the middle. The CDR3 loop spans 16 amino acids. CDR1 is SNHLY, CDR2 FYNNEI, per germline. CDR3 coding DNA: TGTGCCAGTAACAGGGAGCTGGCCACCTCTAACTATGGCTACACCTTC. It translates to CASNRELATSNYGYTF.

This clone was recorded a few times. The V call is TRBV19, the J call TRBJ1-2, with 8 bases matching TRBD1. V dropped 10 bases and J dropped 8; count of bases not matched to a gene: 12. This CDR3 spans 13 amino acids. Germline V gene data show CDR1 as LNHDA and CDR2 as SQIVND (reference sequence). The CDR3 spells CATRGQGSGGYTF. The CDR3 DNA is TGTGCCACCCGAGGACAGGGCTCGGGGGGCTACACCTTC.

The chain has TRBV2 and TRBJ2-5; 8 bases line up with TRBD1. The length of the CDR3 is 14 residues. Germline CDR1 and CDR2: SNHLY and FYNNEI. The ends lost 3 bases at V and 5 bases at J; junction bases unmatched: 5. The CDR3 is CASSEQGAHETQYF. Written as DNA, the CDR3 is TGTGCCAGCAGTGAGCAGGGGGCGCATGAGACCCAGTACTTC.

The rearrangement joins TRBV5-1 to TRBJ2-2; tentative D call: TRBD2 (6 bases). This CDR3 is 16 amino acids long. The germline V and J ends were trimmed by 4 bases and 2 bases, with 15 bases remaining between them. Germline CDR1 is SGHRS and CDR2 is YFSETQ. The CDR3: CASSRRTGSNTGELFF. The CDR3 DNA reads as TGCGCCAGCAGCCGTAGGACCGGGAGTAACACCGGGGAGCTGTTTTTT.

The chain's CDR3 is CASSPQGVANYGYTF. Here the CDR3 DNA reads TGTGCCAGCAGTCCCCAGGGGGTCGCTAACTATGGCTACACCTTC. The gene calls are TRBV28 and TRBJ1-2, with 7 bases aligning to TRBD1. Unmatched junction bases numbered 6, after V lost 5 bases and J lost 0 bases. The CDR3 loop spans 15 amino acids. Germline assignment: CDR1 MDHEN and CDR2 SYDVKM.

The V gene is TRBV18, the J gene TRBJ2-2, with D perhaps matching TRBD1 (5 bases). The germline V gene encodes CDR1 KGHSH and CDR2 LQKENI. Trimming cost V 3 bases and J 3 bases, with 8 bases left between them. The CDR3 spans 14 residues. The CDR3 sequence: CASSPGRDTGELFF. The CDR3 DNA sequence: TGTGCCAGCTCACCGGGCAGGGACACCGGGGAGCTGTTTTTT.

The J gene is TRBJ2-7, the V gene TRBV27; 9 positions match TRBD2. V was clipped by 8 bases and J by 5 bases; unmatched bases: 7. The germline V gene has CDR1 MNHEY and CDR2 SMNVEV (reference sequence). This CDR3 spans 13 amino acids. The CDR3 region is CASSPAGGHEQYF. CDR3 bases: TGTGCCAGCTCCCCAGCGGGGGGCCACGAGCAGTACTTC.

The chain recombines TRBV5-4 with TRBJ2-5; TRBD2 might be the D (6 bases). V lost 3 bases, J lost 7 bases, and 22 bases lay in between. The CDR3 consists of 16 residues. CDR1 and CDR2 (germline): SGHNT, YYREEE (reference sequence). The CDR3, as DNA: TGTGCCAGCAGCTGGGGGACCGGGAACATGGGAGGGACCCAGTACTTC. The encoded protein is CASSWGTGNMGGTQYF.

The V and J genes are TRBV28 and TRBJ1-2, with D tentatively TRBD1 (5 bases). Deletions cut 6 bases from V and 6 bases from J, with 17 bases between. Germline-derived CDR1 and CDR2 are MDHEN and SYDVKM. The CDR3 loop spans 14 amino acids. CDR3 coding DNA: TGTGCCAGCAGCTCCTCCCGGGACGGTGATGGCTACACCTTC. This translates into CASSSSRDGDGYTF.

The chain employs TRBV5-1 and TRBJ2-7; TRBD2 aligns across 12 bases. CDR1 SGHRS and CDR2 YFSETQ come from the germline V gene. V shed 2 bases, J shed 4 bases, and the junction held 7 bases outside the gene matches. The CDR3 has 16 amino acids. This CDR3 reads CASSFETLAGGYEQYF. CDR3 coding DNA: TGCGCCAGCAGCTTTGAGACACTAGCGGGGGGATACGAGCAGTACTTC.

V is TRBV6-1 and J is TRBJ2-2; D unresolved. The V and J ends lost 2 bases and 7 bases respectively, with 20 bases between them. The CDR3 length is 17 residues. From germline, CDR1 is MNHNS and CDR2 SASEGT. The CDR3 here is CASSEIVLAWVGGELFF. The CDR3 coding sequence is TGTGCCAGCAGTGAAATCGTGTTAGCCTGGGTTGGCGGGGAGCTGTTTTTT.

This chain links TRBV28 with TRBJ2-3; 7 nucleotides agree with TRBD2. In germline, CDR1 is MDHEN, CDR2 SYDVKM. The CDR3 sequence is 12 residues long. The junction had 6 bases not matched to a gene; V was cut back by 3 bases and J by 12 bases. Here the CDR3 DNA reads TGTGCCAGCAGTTTGAGGCGGGAGCGTCAGTATTTT. The encoded protein is CASSLRRERQYF.

The V and J genes are TRBV29-1 and TRBJ2-5; D might be TRBD1 or TRBD2, each matching 6 bases. V shed 7 bases and J shed 4 bases, with 16 bases lying between them. Germline CDR1 reads SQVTM; CDR2 reads ANQGSEA. This CDR3 spans 13 amino acids. The CDR3 nucleotides are TGCAGCGGCGGAGGGGGGACGGCAGAGACCCAGTACTTC. The encoded protein is CSGGGGTAETQYF.

V is TRBV6-1 and J is TRBJ1-5; D is possibly TRBD1 (5 bases). The CDR3 runs 14 residues. Looked up from germline, CDR1 is MNHNS and CDR2 is SASEGT. The germline V and J ends were trimmed by 7 bases and 3 bases, with 13 bases remaining between them. CDR3 nucleotides: TGTGCCAGCACTGAGCAGGGTAACAATCAGCCCCAGCATTTT. Encoded protein: CASTEQGNNQPQHF.

This clone was recorded only once. This chain connects TRBV2 to TRBJ2-1; D is unresolved. Trimming removed 4 bases from V and 0 bases from J, with 7 bases in between. This CDR3 comprises 14 residues. CDR1 is SNHLY, CDR2 FYNNEI, per germline. The CDR3, as DNA: TGTGCCAGCAGTGGGTGGAGCTCCTACAATGAGCAGTTCTTC. It is translated as CASSGWSSYNEQFF. Supplemented by reference TRBV2 and TRBJ2-1, the full variable domain reads EPEVTQTPSHQVTQMGQEVILRCVPISNHLYFYWYRQILGQKVEFLVSFYNNEISEKSEIFDDQFSVERPDGSNFTLKIRSTKLEDSAMYFCASSGWSSYNEQFFGPGTRLTVL.

The genes are TRBV5-4 and TRBJ2-2, with TRBD2 matching over 8 bases. The CDR3 consists of 13 residues. The V gene's germline CDR1 is SGHNT and CDR2 YYREEE (reference sequence). Trimming cost V 3 bases and J 5 bases; bases outside gene matches: 0. CDR3 protein: CASSSGGTGELFF. In DNA form, the CDR3 reads TGTGCCAGCAGCTCGGGGGGGACCGGGGAGCTGTTTTTT.

This clone has a handful of counts. The CDR3 bases are TGTGCCAGCAGTTTGGTCGGGGACACTGAAGCTTTCTTT. Amino acid sequence: CASSLVGDTEAFF. The chain links TRBV27 to TRBJ1-1; no clear D gene. Germline V gene sequence: CDR1 MNHEY, CDR2 SMNVEV (reference sequence). This CDR3 is 13 amino acids long. V lost 3 bases and J lost 3, with 8 bases in between.